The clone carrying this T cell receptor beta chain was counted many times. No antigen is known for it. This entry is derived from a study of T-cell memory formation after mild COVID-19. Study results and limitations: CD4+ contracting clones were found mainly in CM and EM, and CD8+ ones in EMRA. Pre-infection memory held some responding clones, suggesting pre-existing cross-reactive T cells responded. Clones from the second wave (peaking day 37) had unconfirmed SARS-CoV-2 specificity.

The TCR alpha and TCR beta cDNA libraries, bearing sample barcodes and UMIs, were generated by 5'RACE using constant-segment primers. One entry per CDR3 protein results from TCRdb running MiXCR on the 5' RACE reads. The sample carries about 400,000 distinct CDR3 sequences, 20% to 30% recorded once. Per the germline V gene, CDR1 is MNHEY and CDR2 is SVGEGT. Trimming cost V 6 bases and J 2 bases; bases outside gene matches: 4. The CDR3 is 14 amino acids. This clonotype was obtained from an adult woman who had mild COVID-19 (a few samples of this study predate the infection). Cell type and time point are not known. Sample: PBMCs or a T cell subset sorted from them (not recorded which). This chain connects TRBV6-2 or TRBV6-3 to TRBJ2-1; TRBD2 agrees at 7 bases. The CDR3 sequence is CASRVLAAYNEQFF. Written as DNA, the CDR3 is TGTGCCAGCAGAGTCCTAGCGGCCTACAATGAGCAGTTCTTC.